A selection of T cell receptor beta chains follows, all from one sample in a study of blood T cell repertoires in COVID-19. Produced via immunoSEQ multiplex PCR; TCRdb's table is partial and in-frame only. The data hold 110,000 or so clones, with over 75% observed a single time. Material for sequencing was peripheral blood. The receptors originated from a woman aged 65 to 85 who had recovered from COVID-19. CDR3s include the opening cysteine and the closing phenylalanine or tryptophan. The D gene is left open where the match is weak. Size values are once, few and many counts, or a class for expanded clones, and some rows have none.

d_gene	v_gene	j_gene	len	abundance	CDR3nt	CDR3aa
NA	TRBV18	TRBJ2-2	16	NA	TGTGCCAGCTCACCACGACAGGGAGGTAACACCGGGGAGCTGTTTTTT	CASSPRQGGNTGELFF
NA	TRBV4-3	TRBJ2-5	16	NA	TGCGCCAGCAGCCGGGACTCGACAGGGTACCAAGAGACCCAGTACTTC	CASSRDSTGYQETQYF
TRBD1	TRBV4-1	TRBJ2-7	15	once	TGCGCCAGCAGCCGCGACAGGGGGTCCTCCTACGAGCAGTACTTC	CASSRDRGSSYEQYF
NA	TRBV18	TRBJ2-7	15	NA	TGTGCCAGCTCACCACGACCGGGGAGGTCCTACGAGCAGTACTTC	CASSPRPGRSYEQYF
TRBD1	TRBV6-5	TRBJ2-7	15	NA	TGTGCCAGCAGGCCCGGGACAGGTAATACCTACGAGCAGTACTTC	CASRPGTGNTYEQYF
NA	TRBV5-1	TRBJ2-3	11	NA	TGCGCCAGCAATAGCCGGGATACGCAGTATTTT	CASNSRDTQYF
TRBD2	TRBV5-5	TRBJ2-1	17	NA	TGTGCCAGCAGCCCCCGACTAGCGGGAGGTTCCTACAATGAGCAGTTCTTC	CASSPRLAGGSYNEQFF
NA	TRBV18	TRBJ2-3	16	NA	TGTGCCAGCTCACCCCTCCTAGCAGTGAGCACAGATACGCAGTATTTT	CASSPLLAVSTDTQYF
NA	TRBV3-1/TRBV3-2	TRBJ2-7	14	NA	TGTGCCAGCAGCCTAAAGGGAGGTTCCTACGAGCAGTACTTC	CASSLKGGSYEQYF
NA	TRBV3-1/TRBV3-2	TRBJ1-6	15	NA	TGTGCCAGCAGCCAAGGTCCAGAAGAAAATTCACCCCTCCACTTT	CASSQGPEENSPLHF
TRBD1	TRBV28	TRBJ1-5	13	NA	TGTGCCAGCGGGACAGGGAGCAATCAGCCCCAGCATTTT	CASGTGSNQPQHF
NA	TRBV18	TRBJ1-1	16	NA	TGTGCCAGCTCACCAAAGGGAACCCAGGGGTACACTGAAGCTTTCTTT	CASSPKGTQGYTEAFF
NA	TRBV7-9	TRBJ1-2	13	NA	TGTGCCAGCAGCCCCCAGCAGGGCTATGGCTACACCTTC	CASSPQQGYGYTF
NA	TRBV9	TRBJ1-3	15	few	TGTGCCAGCAGCGTAGGCGCAGGCTCTGGAAACACCATATATTTT	CASSVGAGSGNTIYF
TRBD2	TRBV19	TRBJ2-1	16	once	TGTGCCAGTAGTAGGGGGGGCGGGAGGTCCTACAATGAGCAGTTCTTC	CASSRGGGRSYNEQFF
TRBD2	TRBV19	TRBJ2-7	16	NA	TGTGCCAGTAGTACAACTAGCGGCTGGGCATCCTACGAGCAGTACTTC	CASSTTSGWASYEQYF
NA	TRBV28	TRBJ1-2	14	NA	TGTGCCAGCAGTTTAACGGGGTTGATTTATGGCTACACCTTC	CASSLTGLIYGYTF
NA	TRBV30	TRBJ2-3	16	NA	TGTGCCTGGAGTGGGGACTGGCGGGGGCGCACAGATACGCAGTATTTT	CAWSGDWRGRTDTQYF
NA	TRBV28	TRBJ2-1	15	NA	TGTGCCAGCAGCGATTGGGGGGGGCGGAACAATGAGCAGTTCTTC	CASSDWGGRNNEQFF
TRBD2	TRBV19	TRBJ2-7	15	once	TGTGCCAGTTCCTTTCTAGCGGGAGGAGGGATCGAGCAGTACTTC	CASSFLAGGGIEQYF
TRBD2	TRBV5-1	TRBJ2-3	15	NA	TGCGCCAGCAGCAACGGACTAGCGGACACTAATACGCAGTATTTT	CASSNGLADTNTQYF
TRBD1	TRBV15	TRBJ2-2	15	NA	TGTGCCACCAGCCCCTGGACAGGGAACACCGGGGAGCTGTTTTTT	CATSPWTGNTGELFF
NA	TRBV3-1/TRBV3-2	TRBJ1-3	14	NA	TGTGCCAGCAGCCCGCGGCTAATCGGAAACACCATATATTTT	CASSPRLIGNTIYF
TRBD1	TRBV6-2/TRBV6-3	TRBJ1-5	15	NA	TGTGCCAGCAGTTACGCGGTCGACAGGGGTGAGCCCCAGCATTTT	CASSYAVDRGEPQHF
NA	TRBV7-3	TRBJ1-6	15	NA	TGTGCCAGCAGCTCCATTGGCGGGGATAATTCACCCCTCCACTTT	CASSSIGGDNSPLHF
TRBD1	TRBV18	TRBJ2-5	14	NA	TGTGCCAGCTCACCGGACAGGGGGCACGAGACCCAGTACTTC	CASSPDRGHETQYF
NA	TRBV5-4	TRBJ1-3	14	NA	TGTGCCAGCGAGGACTCAGTGGGGGGAAACACCATATATTTT	CASEDSVGGNTIYF
TRBD1	TRBV18	TRBJ2-1	14	NA	TGTGCCAGCTCACCCCCCGGGACAGTCGATGAGCAGTTCTTC	CASSPPGTVDEQFF
TRBD2	TRBV7-6	TRBJ2-3	12	NA	TGTGCCAGCAGTATACTAGCGGGAGAGGAGTATTTT	CASSILAGEEYF
NA	TRBV28	TRBJ1-4	12	NA	TGTGCCAGCAATCAGGGGAAGGAAAAACTGTTTTTT	CASNQGKEKLFF